Below are 5 T cell receptor beta chains sequenced from a single sample in a study of cytomegalovirus exposure and HLA in healthy donors. The primer mix had 60 Vbeta and 13 Jbeta primers. Clones were read by immunoSEQ multiplex PCR, and TCRdb kept only the in-frame ones, dropping some. Among 85,000 to 130,000 clones listed, about 75% were seen once. The sequencing sample was made of PBMCs. The origin of the receptors is a man aged 60 to 69 in good health and CMV-seropositive.

This chain joins TRBV7-2 and TRBJ1-5; the D is unclear. This CDR3 spans 14 amino acids. Germline loops: CDR1 SGHTA, CDR2 FQGNSA. With 1 base removed from V and 8 bases from J, the gap between germline ends came to 12 bases. The CDR3 here is CASSLDRGGEPQHF. CDR3 nucleotide sequence: TGTGCCAGCAGCTTAGATCGGGGAGGAGAGCCCCAGCATTTT.

This clone occurred a few times. CDR3: CASSPTASNQPQHF. The CDR3 nucleotides read TGTGCCAGCAGCCCGACAGCTAGCAATCAGCCCCAGCATTTT. The rearrangement joins TRBV6-5 to TRBJ1-5; tentative D call: TRBD1 (5 bases). V lost 6 bases and J lost 0, with 9 bases in between. The CDR3 is 14 amino acids. Germline V CDR1 and CDR2: MNHEY, SVGAGI.

The chain recombines TRBV5-1 with TRBJ1-4; 7 bases align to TRBD1. This CDR3 comprises 15 residues. Germline V gene data show CDR1 as SGHRS and CDR2 as YFSETQ. J was trimmed by 5 bases and V by 3 bases; bases with no gene match: 7. CDR3 residues: CASSYYRGLNEKLFF. CDR3 bases: TGCGCCAGCAGCTATTACAGGGGTCTAAATGAAAAACTGTTTTTT.

A note on this clone: Relative to the germline gene, one junction end is altered; a read error may explain this. V gene TRBV7-9 combines with J gene TRBJ2-7, with 8 bases fitting TRBD1. CDR1 is SEHNR, CDR2 FQNEAQ, per germline (reference sequence). The CDR3 covers 15 residues. The DNA of the CDR3 is TGTTCCAGCAGCCCCGGACAGGGCGGCGTCTACGAGCAGTACTTC. Translating gives CSSSPGQGGVYEQYF.

V usage is TRBV11-3 and J usage is TRBJ2-3; a possible D gene is TRBD2 (6 bases). Germline CDR1 and CDR2: SGHNT and YENEEA. The CDR3 length is 15 residues. Trimming shortened V by 5 bases and J by 3 bases, and 15 bases separated the two germline ends. CDR3 loop: CASSPYTGDTDTQYF. The CDR3 DNA reads TGTGCCAGCAGCCCCTATACGGGGGATACAGATACGCAGTATTTT.